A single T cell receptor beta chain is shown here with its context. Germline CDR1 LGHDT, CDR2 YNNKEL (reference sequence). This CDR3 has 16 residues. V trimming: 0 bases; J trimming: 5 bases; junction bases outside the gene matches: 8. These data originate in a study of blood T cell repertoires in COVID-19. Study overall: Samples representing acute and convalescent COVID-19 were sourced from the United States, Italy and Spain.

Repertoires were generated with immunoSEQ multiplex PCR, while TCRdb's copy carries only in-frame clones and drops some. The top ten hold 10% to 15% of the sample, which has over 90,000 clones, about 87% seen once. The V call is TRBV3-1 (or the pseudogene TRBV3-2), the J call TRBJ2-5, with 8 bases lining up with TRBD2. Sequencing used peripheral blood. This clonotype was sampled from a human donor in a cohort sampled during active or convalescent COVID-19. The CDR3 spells CASSQEVAGMAETQYF. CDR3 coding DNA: TGTGCCAGCAGCCAAGAAGTAGCGGGGATGGCGGAGACCCAGTACTTC.